The 12 T cell receptor beta chains presented below share a single source sample, sequenced in a study of cytomegalovirus exposure and HLA in healthy donors. With 60 Vbeta and 13 Jbeta primers, the PCR was carried out. TCRdb's copy holds only in-frame clones and misses some; the assay was immunoSEQ multiplex PCR. The data hold over 35,000 clones, with around 60% observed a single time. Sequenced input: PBMCs. The origin of the receptors is a human donor in good health.

This chain connects TRBV7-9 to TRBJ2-1; 7 positions match TRBD2. The CDR3 sequence is 14 residues long. Germline loops: CDR1 SEHNR, CDR2 FQNEAQ (reference sequence). Losses at the gene ends were 5 bases for V and 7 bases for J; bases not matched to a gene: 8. Written as DNA, the CDR3 is TGTGCCAGCAGCCGCGGGACTAATTGGAATGAGCAGTTCTTC. It encodes CASSRGTNWNEQFF.

This clone appeared a few times. The genes are TRBV6-5 and TRBJ1-6; weak D call: TRBD1 (6 bases). The CDR3 runs 13 residues. With 6 bases removed from V and 10 bases from J, the gap between germline ends came to 13 bases. The V gene's germline CDR1 is MNHEY and CDR2 SVGAGI. The CDR3 sequence: CASRGDRNSPLHF. The CDR3, as DNA: TGTGCCAGCAGGGGCGACAGGAACTCACCCCTCCACTTT.

The V gene is TRBV2, the J gene TRBJ2-3; 9 nucleotides match TRBD2. V shed 5 bases and J 1 base; nucleotides not matched to a gene: 7. CDR3 size: 16 residues. CDR1 is SNHLY and CDR2 is FYNNEI in the germline V gene. Here the CDR3 reads CASSKRASGGTDTQYF. DNA for the CDR3: TGTGCCAGCAGTAAAAGAGCTAGCGGGGGCACAGATACGCAGTATTTT.

This clone occurred a few times. Sequence at one end of the junction differs from germline and may be a read error. The chain uses TRBV6-4 and TRBJ2-1; tentative D call: TRBD1 (6 bases). CDR1 and CDR2 from the germline V gene are MRHNA and SNTAGT. The CDR3 consists of 16 residues. In DNA form, the CDR3 reads TGTGCCAGCAGAGACTCGCGGCTAGGTCAGGGGAATGAGCAGTTCTTC. This codes for CASRDSRLGQGNEQFF.

V usage is TRBV6-1 and J usage is TRBJ2-7; TRBD1 matches at 10 bases. CDR1 is MNHNS and CDR2 is SASEGT in the germline V gene. The CDR3 length is 17 residues. Unmatched junction bases numbered 15, after V lost 4 bases and J lost 6 bases. The CDR3 is CASSAQGQGLVGSEQYF. DNA of the CDR3: TGTGCCAGCAGTGCCCAGGGACAGGGGCTCGTCGGGAGCGAGCAGTACTTC.

The chain is built from TRBV28 and TRBJ2-2; 8 nucleotides agree with TRBD2. Germline V gene data show CDR1 as MDHEN and CDR2 as SYDVKM. J gave up 5 bases and V 5 bases, and 7 bases lay outside the gene matches. The CDR3 extends over 15 amino acids. The CDR3 reads CASSPGRGGTGELFF. The CDR3 DNA is TGTGCCAGCAGTCCGGGACGGGGGGGGACCGGGGAGCTGTTTTTT.

CDR3 bases: TGTGCCAGCAGCCAAAGAGGGGGGGACGGGACCCAGTACTTC. It is translated as CASSQRGGDGTQYF. The chain employs TRBV11-3 and TRBJ2-5, with D tentatively TRBD2 (7 bases). Germline-derived CDR1 and CDR2 are SGHNT and YENEEA. V lost 5 bases and J lost 7, with 17 bases in between. The CDR3 is 14 residues long.

The rearrangement links TRBV15 to TRBJ1-2; no reliable D call. Germline V gene lookup returns CDR1 LNHNV and CDR2 YYDKDF (reference sequence). Trimming took 1 base from V and 3 from J, leaving 12 bases between them. The CDR3 has 15 amino acids. As DNA, the CDR3 is TGTGCCACCAGCAGAGGGGCGGGCTATGACTATGGCTACACCTTC. Amino acids: CATSRGAGYDYGYTF.

The chain employs TRBV5-1 and TRBJ1-4; maybe TRBD1 (5 bases). CDR3 size: 14 residues. Between the trimmed V and J ends, which lost 0 bases and 7 bases, there was a span of 10 bases. The germline CDR1 and CDR2 sequences are SGHRS and YFSETQ. CDR3 in amino acids: CASSLGQGTEKLFF. The CDR3 DNA sequence: TGCGCCAGCAGCTTGGGGCAGGGCACTGAAAAACTGTTTTTT.

The CDR3 DNA sequence: TGTGCCAGCAGCCCGTTTAGGGGGCTGAATCAGCCCCAGCATTTT. Protein product: CASSPFRGLNQPQHF. The V and J genes are TRBV5-8 and TRBJ1-5; TRBD1 agrees at 7 bases. The V segment lost 4 bases and the J segment 4 bases; nucleotides outside the gene matches: 8. From germline, CDR1 is SGHTS and CDR2 YDEGEE. The CDR3 loop spans 15 amino acids.

The J gene is TRBJ2-7, the V gene TRBV4-1, with 7 positions matching TRBD1. The ends lost 0 bases at V and 4 bases at J; junction bases unmatched: 9. The CDR3 is 16 amino acids. Germline V gene sequence: CDR1 MGHRA, CDR2 YSYEKL. CDR3 DNA: TGCGCCAGCAGCCAAGATCTCCTCGCAGGGGGATACGAGCAGTACTTC. It is translated as CASSQDLLAGGYEQYF.

The gene calls are TRBV7-7 and TRBJ2-5; weak D call: TRBD1 (6 bases). Germline CDR1 is SSHAT and CDR2 is FNYEAQ (reference sequence). The CDR3 has 15 amino acids. V shed 1 base and J shed 5 bases, with 14 bases lying between them. The chain's CDR3 is CASSLDGGSGETQYF. CDR3 DNA: TGTGCCAGCAGCTTAGATGGGGGCTCGGGGGAGACCCAGTACTTC.